The 14 T cell receptor beta chains in this list originate from one sample, sequenced in a study of ipilimumab plus nivolumab after autologous stem cell transplantation. Assay: immunoSEQ multiplex PCR; the TCRdb copy retains only in-frame clones and omits some. Here the sample spans approximately 80,000 clones, under 85% being singletons. The sample was PBMCs, taken in a trial of ipilimumab plus nivolumab as post-transplant consolidation. Receptors originate from a male donor with diffuse large B-cell lymphoma.

J is TRBJ1-6 and V is TRBV5-1, with no clear D. Germline CDR1 and CDR2: SGHRS and YFSETQ. With 0 bases removed from V and 6 bases from J, the gap between germline ends came to 10 bases. This CDR3 has 15 residues. DNA of the CDR3: TGCGCCAGCAGCTTGGGAGGCGGAGGTAATTCACCCCTCCACTTT. The encoded protein is CASSLGGGGNSPLHF.

The chain couples TRBV19 to TRBJ2-3, with 7 bases aligning to TRBD1. The germline V gene has CDR1 LNHDA and CDR2 SQIVND (reference sequence). The junction had 8 bases not matched to a gene; V was cut back by 5 bases and J by 0 bases. This CDR3 comprises 16 residues. DNA of the CDR3: TGTGCCAGTAGTGCCTGGACAGGCCTTAGCACAGATACGCAGTATTTT. Translation: CASSAWTGLSTDTQYF. Full variable domain (remainder filled in from reference TRBV19 and TRBJ2-3): DGGITQSPKYLFRKEGQNVTLSCEQNLNHDAMYWYRQDPGQGLRLIYYSQIVNDFQKGDIAEGYSVSREKKESFPLTVTSAQKNPTAFYLCASSAWTGLSTDTQYFGPGTRLTVL.

The rearrangement joins TRBV7-9 to TRBJ1-5; 7 bases align to TRBD1. The V gene end was trimmed by 1 base and the J gene end by 6 bases; junction bases not matched to a gene: 9. This CDR3 has 16 amino acids. Germline loops: CDR1 SEHNR, CDR2 FQNEAQ (reference sequence). In DNA, the CDR3 is TGTGCCAGCAGCTTAGATGGGCAGGGGGTTGGTCAGCCCCAGCATTTT. It is translated as CASSLDGQGVGQPQHF.

The chain uses TRBV7-2 and TRBJ1-2, with TRBD1 matching over 8 bases. Germline V gene sequence: CDR1 SGHTA, CDR2 FQGNSA. The CDR3 covers 14 residues. J gave up 4 bases and V 8 bases, and 9 bases lay outside the gene matches. CDR3 nucleotides: TGTGCCAGCGGAGACCCAGGGGGCAGCTATGGCTACACCTTC. Protein: CASGDPGGSYGYTF.

This chain connects TRBV19 to TRBJ2-3; TRBD2 aligns across 10 bases. In germline, CDR1 is LNHDA, CDR2 SQIVND (reference sequence). V shed 4 bases, J shed 2 bases, and the junction held 9 bases outside the gene matches. This CDR3 region has 17 residues. CDR3 DNA: TGTGCCAGTAGTACCCGCCCAACTAGCGGGGTCACAGATACGCAGTATTTT. Translating gives CASSTRPTSGVTDTQYF.

This clone came up a few times. The CDR3 DNA sequence: TGTGCCAGCAGCTGGGACAGCGAAAATTTCTATGGCTACACCTTC. Amino acid sequence: CASSWDSENFYGYTF. The chain employs TRBV5-6 and TRBJ1-2, with TRBD1 matching 7 bases. In germline, CDR1 is SGHDT, CDR2 YYEEEE. V shed 3 bases and J 4 bases; nucleotides not matched to a gene: 9. This CDR3 has 15 amino acids.

This rearrangement joins TRBV7-2 to TRBJ1-1; a weak D match, TRBD1 (6 bases). V gave up 1 base and J gave up 11 bases, with 17 bases separating them. The CDR3 has 14 amino acids. Looked up from germline, CDR1 is SGHTA and CDR2 is FQGNSA. CDR3 loop: CASSLGAGADNAFF. The DNA of the CDR3 is TGTGCCAGCAGCTTAGGAGCGGGGGCTGATAATGCTTTCTTT.

V gene TRBV19 combines with J gene TRBJ2-1; a possible D gene is TRBD1 (6 bases). Trimming stripped 1 base from V and 7 bases from J, with 17 bases between. The CDR3 consists of 16 residues. Germline V CDR1 and CDR2: LNHDA, SQIVND (reference sequence). The DNA for the CDR3 is TGTGCCAGTAGTATAGGGTCGACAGGACTTTCGAATGAGCAGTTCTTC. Translated, it gives CASSIGSTGLSNEQFF. Combining the CDR3 with reference TRBV19 and TRBJ2-1 gives the whole variable domain DGGITQSPKYLFRKEGQNVTLSCEQNLNHDAMYWYRQDPGQGLRLIYYSQIVNDFQKGDIAEGYSVSREKKESFPLTVTSAQKNPTAFYLCASSIGSTGLSNEQFFGPGTRLTVL.

This chain joins TRBV7-9 and TRBJ2-3; no reliable D call. Germline CDR1 and CDR2: SEHNR and FQNEAQ (reference sequence). The ends were cut back, 5 bases at V and 4 bases at J, with 13 bases in the middle. The CDR3 extends over 14 amino acids. CDR3 nucleotide sequence: TGTGCCAGCAGCCTTAGGGATAGATCAGATACGCAGTATTTT. Its translation is CASSLRDRSDTQYF.

The chain carries TRBV11-2 and TRBJ2-1; 11 bases align to TRBD1. The CDR3 is made up of 17 amino acids. Germline V lookup: CDR1 SGHAT, CDR2 FQNNGV. V lost 2 bases to trimming and J lost 7 bases; unmatched junction nucleotides: 10. CDR3 sequence: CASSLISGQGALNEQFF. CDR3 sequence (DNA): TGTGCCAGCAGCTTAATAAGCGGACAGGGGGCGCTTAATGAGCAGTTCTTC.

The V and J genes are TRBV7-2 and TRBJ2-7, with D maybe TRBD1 (6 bases). Between the trimmed V and J ends, which lost 5 bases and 4 bases, there was a span of 18 bases. Germline V gene sequence: CDR1 SGHTA, CDR2 FQGNSA. The CDR3 has 15 residues. CDR3 sequence: CASSPRDKSWYEQYF. The CDR3 nucleotides are TGTGCCAGCAGCCCCCGGGACAAGTCGTGGTACGAGCAGTACTTC.

A word on this clone: At the DNA level, this CDR3 is encoded by other sequences in the same sample as well. CDR3: CASSESGRGNTEAFF. CDR3 nucleotide sequence: TGCGCCAGCAGTGAGTCCGGACGGGGGAACACTGAAGCTTTCTTT. The chain employs TRBV10-1 and TRBJ1-1; D gene unclear. CDR1 is WNHNN, CDR2 SYGVQD, per germline (reference sequence). Trimming stripped 0 bases from V and 1 base from J, with 9 bases between. The CDR3 runs to 15 residues.

The J gene is TRBJ2-7, the V gene TRBV30; D is perhaps TRBD1 (6 bases). CDR3 length: 13 amino acids. CDR1 is GTSNPN, CDR2 SVGIG, per germline (reference sequence). Trimming removed 1 base at V and 2 bases at J, with 9 bases between. The DNA of the CDR3 is TGTGCCTGGAGTGGTGGGACAACCTACGAGCAGTACTTC. Amino acids: CAWSGGTTYEQYF.

The CDR3 loop reads CASSMWGSEKGIQYF. The CDR3 nucleotides read TGTGCCAGTAGTATGTGGGGGTCTGAGAAAGGGATTCAGTACTTC. This chain uses TRBV19 with TRBJ2-4; D might be TRBD1 or TRBD2, each matching 5 bases. V lost 3 bases to trimming and J lost 10 bases, with 19 bases between them. The CDR3 consists of 15 residues. CDR1 and CDR2 (germline): LNHDA, SQIVND (reference sequence). Full variable domain (rest looked up from reference TRBV19 and TRBJ2-4): DGGITQSPKYLFRKEGQNVTLSCEQNLNHDAMYWYRQDPGQGLRLIYYSQIVNDFQKGDIAEGYSVSREKKESFPLTVTSAQKNPTAFYLCASSMWGSEKGIQYFGAGTRLSVL.